These 18 T cell receptor beta chains were all obtained from the same sample, sequenced in a study of spatial heterogeneity in lung cancer. MiXCR was run by TCRdb on the 5' RACE reads, yielding one entry per CDR3 protein. The table lists nearly 80,000 distinct CDR3 sequences, roughly 8% of them singletons. Time point described: sample taken at primary tumor resection. This material consisted of PBMCs, taken at surgery. The receptors come from a male donor with early-stage non-small cell lung cancer.

This clonotype was seen repeatedly, ten times or more. The V and J genes are TRBV7-2 and TRBJ2-1; 11 bases fit TRBD2. From germline, CDR1 is SGHTA and CDR2 FQGNSA. CDR3 length equals 13 residues. The V gene end was trimmed by 3 bases and the J gene end by 8 bases; junction bases not matched to a gene: 0. The CDR3 nucleotides read TGTGCCAGCAGCTTGGGACTAGCGGATGAGCAGTTCTTC. Translated, it gives CASSLGLADEQFF.

V and J are TRBV6-1 and TRBJ2-7, with TRBD2 matching over 7 bases. Looked up from germline, CDR1 is MNHNS and CDR2 is SASEGT. Losses at the gene ends were 2 bases for V and 5 bases for J; bases not matched to a gene: 12. CDR3 length: 16 residues. The CDR3 is CASSELVGGPRNEQYF. In DNA form, the CDR3 reads TGTGCCAGCAGTGAACTAGTGGGAGGGCCGAGAAACGAGCAGTACTTC.

The rearrangement joins TRBV18 to TRBJ1-1; 8 bases map to TRBD1. In germline, CDR1 is KGHSH, CDR2 LQKENI. The CDR3 has 13 amino acids. Unmatched junction bases numbered 1, after V lost 3 bases and J lost 4 bases. The DNA of the CDR3 is TGTGCCAGCTCACCCACAGGGGGCACTGAAGCTTTCTTT. This sequence encodes CASSPTGGTEAFF.

This clonotype was seen many times. The CDR3: CSVAGLTNTEAFF. The DNA of the CDR3 is TGCAGCGTTGCGGGACTCACGAACACTGAAGCTTTCTTT. The chain joins TRBV29-1 to TRBJ1-1, with D perhaps TRBD1 (5 bases). V was shortened by 4 bases and J by 1 base, with 10 bases between the two germline ends. Germline CDR1 is SQVTM and CDR2 is ANQGSEA. This CDR3 region has 13 residues.

This clonotype has at least ten counts. This chain joins TRBV29-1 and TRBJ2-6, with no clear D. CDR1 and CDR2 from the germline V gene are SQVTM and ANQGSEA. The CDR3 has 16 amino acids. Trimming took 5 bases from V and 0 from J, leaving 14 bases between them. The CDR3, as DNA: TGCAGCGTTAGTCAGAACGTTCCCTCTGGGGCCAACGTCCTGACTTTC. Its protein is CSVSQNVPSGANVLTF.

Ten or more counts support this clonotype. The chain is built from TRBV5-1 and TRBJ1-1; D perhaps matches TRBD1 (5 bases). CDR3 size: 16 residues. Trimming took off 0 bases at V and 3 bases at J, with 15 bases between the two ends. Germline CDR1 is SGHRS and CDR2 is YFSETQ. The chain's CDR3 is CASSLAEGLKYTEAFF. The CDR3 DNA follows: TGCGCCAGCAGCTTGGCTGAGGGGCTTAAGTACACTGAAGCTTTCTTT.

At least ten counts were recorded for this clonotype. The genes are TRBV3-1 and TRBJ1-2, with D maybe TRBD1 (5 bases). Per germline, CDR1 LGHDT and CDR2 YNNKEL (reference sequence). The V end lost 5 bases, the J end lost 8 bases, and 15 bases lay between the germline ends. The CDR3 has 13 amino acids. The CDR3 here is CASSLDGAGGYTF. The CDR3 nucleotides are TGTGCCAGCAGCTTGGACGGGGCAGGAGGCTACACCTTC.

This chain connects TRBV25-1 to TRBJ1-1, with TRBD1 matching over 7 bases. Germline loops: CDR1 MGHDK, CDR2 SYGVNS. This CDR3 spans 15 amino acids. After removal of 7 bases from V and 0 bases from J, the junction contained 8 bases not matched to a gene. The DNA of the CDR3 is TGTGCCAGCAACCCCAGGGGGGGAGTGAACACTGAAGCTTTCTTT. This gives the protein CASNPRGGVNTEAFF.

The V and J genes are TRBV7-2 and TRBJ1-1, with TRBD1 identical over 12 bases. The V segment lost 3 bases and the J segment 5 bases; nucleotides outside the gene matches: 4. Germline loops: CDR1 SGHTA, CDR2 FQGNSA. The CDR3 covers 15 residues. This CDR3 reads CASSFVGQGATEAFF. CDR3 DNA: TGTGCCAGCAGCTTCGTGGGACAGGGGGCGACTGAAGCTTTCTTT.

V usage is TRBV5-1 and J usage is TRBJ2-3, with D maybe TRBD2 (5 bases). CDR1 and CDR2 (germline): SGHRS, YFSETQ. Deletions cut 3 bases from V and 3 bases from J, with 11 bases between. This CDR3 comprises 14 residues. The CDR3 loop reads CASSYSVPTDTQYF. The CDR3 DNA sequence: TGCGCCAGCAGCTATAGCGTACCGACAGATACGCAGTATTTT.

The chain joins TRBV5-1 to TRBJ1-4, with a tentative D call TRBD1 (5 bases). In germline, CDR1 is SGHRS, CDR2 YFSETQ. The CDR3 spans 16 residues. V was pared by 0 bases and J by 7 bases, with 16 bases between. The CDR3 protein is CASSLGPGTTGEKLFF. CDR3 DNA: TGCGCCAGCAGCTTGGGTCCGGGGACCACGGGTGAAAAACTGTTTTTT.

Many counts were recorded for this clonotype. V usage is TRBV4-2 and J usage is TRBJ2-7; a possible D gene is TRBD1 (7 bases). Germline assignment: CDR1 LGHNA and CDR2 YNFKEQ. Deletions cut 6 bases from V and 4 bases from J, with 22 bases between. The CDR3 is made up of 16 amino acids. CDR3 region: CASSQRGGTVEYEQYF. The CDR3, as DNA: TGTGCCAGCAGTCAAAGAGGGGGGACAGTAGAGTACGAGCAGTACTTC.

This clonotype was observed a handful of times. The gene calls are TRBV7-9 and TRBJ1-1, with TRBD1 identical over 9 bases. The CDR3 runs to 13 residues. Germline CDR1 and CDR2: SEHNR and FQNEAQ (reference sequence). The trim removed 0 bases at V and 11 bases at J, leaving 4 bases unmatched. The CDR3 protein is CASSLAGQGFAFF. CDR3 nucleotide sequence: TGTGCCAGCAGCTTAGCGGGACAGGGTTTCGCTTTCTTT.

The CDR3 protein is CASSLALVAGQFF. For the CDR3, the DNA is TGTGCCAGCAGCTTAGCGCTAGTAGCAGGGCAGTTCTTC. This chain uses TRBV7-2 with TRBJ2-1; D uncertain. Deletions cut 0 bases from V and 12 bases from J, with 12 bases between. The germline V gene has CDR1 SGHTA and CDR2 FQGNSA. The CDR3 has 13 residues.

This clonotype was observed many times. The rearrangement uses TRBV6-6 and TRBJ2-1; weak D call: TRBD1 (7 bases). The CDR3 covers 17 residues. Germline V gene lookup returns CDR1 MNHNY and CDR2 SVGAGI (reference sequence). V shed 6 bases and J shed 1 base, with 19 bases lying between them. CDR3 DNA sequence: TGTGCCAGCAGCCCCTCAGGGGGGATTGGGTCCTACAATGAGCAGTTCTTC. Its protein product is CASSPSGGIGSYNEQFF.

This clonotype was seen many times. J is TRBJ2-7 and V is TRBV29-1, with D unresolved. CDR1 SQVTM and CDR2 ANQGSEA come from the germline V gene. The CDR3 runs to 11 residues. V was shortened by 4 bases and J by 4 bases, with 8 bases between the two germline ends. CDR3 loop: CSVVVGYEQYF. In nucleotides, the CDR3 is TGCAGCGTTGTAGTCGGGTACGAGCAGTACTTC.

This clonotype was seen a few times. The CDR3 coding sequence is TGCAGTGCTAGAGGTCTAAGACAGCAAGAGACCCAGTACTTC. As protein: CSARGLRQQETQYF. The chain employs TRBV20-1 and TRBJ2-5; weak D call: TRBD1 (5 bases). This CDR3 is built from 14 residues. V was shortened by 1 base and J by 2 bases, with 11 bases between the two germline ends. Germline assignment: CDR1 DFQATT and CDR2 SNEGSKA (reference sequence).

Ten or more counts support this clonotype. The chain recombines TRBV18 with TRBJ1-1; D gene unclear. The CDR3 has 13 amino acids. V lost 4 bases, J lost 1 base, and 7 bases lay in between. Germline V gene data show CDR1 as KGHSH and CDR2 as LQKENI. This CDR3 is CASSRTRNTEAFF. CDR3 DNA: TGTGCCAGCTCACGAACTAGGAACACTGAAGCTTTCTTT.